This T cell receptor (beta chain) was recorded in a study of T cell clonotyping in hematopoietic cell transplantation. Study-wide results and caveats: Pathologically expanded recipient clonotypes increased progressively from day 30 to day 180 as diversity fell. Few recipient clonotypes overlapped donors; over 95% were de novo at given depth. Cells were unsorted, so CD4 and CD8 contributions were not separated.

Blood collection times were about day -28 and days 30, 100, 180 posttransplant. Of note for this clone: The antigen remains unidentified.

Germline V gene lookup returns CDR1 GTSNPN and CDR2 SVGIG (reference sequence). Unmatched junction bases numbered 9, after V lost 3 bases and J lost 8 bases. This CDR3 is 16 amino acids long. The method was immunoSEQ multiplex PCR; TCRdb's version includes in-frame clones alone and lacks a portion of them. The sample has about 7,200 clones; 88% are singletons. This clonotype was obtained from a young adult male patient who had an allogeneic stem cell transplant from a related donor, so the T cells may come from the graft donor. Some clones in this sample may be carry-over from other donors' samples. The sample consisted of PBMCs, taken 100 days after allogeneic stem cell transplant. The chain combines TRBV30 with TRBJ2-1, with TRBD2 identical over 14 bases. This CDR3 reads CAWSPMGTSGSDEQFF. As DNA, the CDR3 is TGTGCCTGGAGCCCAATGGGGACTAGCGGGAGCGATGAGCAGTTCTTC.